This TCR beta chain was identified in a study of tumor-infiltrating lymphocytes in primary liver carcinoma. Making TCR beta cDNA involved approximately 510 ng total RNA and a constant-region primer. The TCR beta library was amplified through three nested multiplex PCR rounds in a modified ARM-PCR procedure. Researchers ran the first two PCR rounds for approximately 10 cycles each with TRBV1-TRBV30 forward primers and a C-beta reverse primer. In TCRdb, the multiplex PCR reads were re-called with MiXCR into one record per CDR3 protein. Found here are approximately 330,000 distinct CDR3 sequences, about 61% of them singletons; the top ten hold 6.5%. Unsorted whole blood supplied the blood RNA, and germline DNA was isolated too. Turning to this clonotype: Antigen specificity is unknown.

Study conclusions and caveats: Significantly greater top-250-clone fractions characterized tumors relative to blood (p = 0.039).

Germline V gene sequence: CDR1 SGHNT, CDR2 YYREEE (reference sequence). V lost 4 bases to trimming and J lost 7 bases; unmatched junction nucleotides: 12. CDR3 size: 15 residues. J is TRBJ2-3 and V is TRBV5-4, with 7 positions matching TRBD2. The source material was peripheral blood. The source is a man aged 35 to 55 with primary liver carcinoma and hepatitis B virus infection. CDR3 nucleotide sequence: TGTGCCAGCAGCATGCGTGGGAGGGCCACGAATACGCAGTATTTT. This encodes CASSMRGRATNTQYF.